These T cell receptor beta chains were read from a single sample in a study of T cells after yellow fever vaccination. TCRdb recomputed calls from the 5' RACE reads with MiXCR, one row per CDR3 protein. This table has 27,000 or so distinct CDR3 sequences, 4.5% appearing once. The sample in question was PBMCs, either bulk or a sorted T-cell subset (CD4+, CD8+, memory, or dextramer-sorted; not recorded which), obtained on the day of the yellow fever booster vaccination. The receptors stem from a man between 18 and 35 years old who received the YFV17D yellow fever vaccine. Both conserved end residues are part of each CDR3. A D gene is named only where the DNA matches it firmly. Some rows have no size entry. The others give once, few or many, or a class for an expanded clone.

v_call,clone_size,d_call,j_call,cdr3_aa,cdr3_nt
TRBV29-1,many,.,TRBJ2-5,CSVPEGQGQETQYF,TGCAGCGTTCCAGAGGGGCAGGGACAAGAGACCCAGTACTTC
TRBV28,many,.,TRBJ1-1,CASSRFPGDWTEAFF,TGTGCCAGCAGTCGGTTTCCAGGGGATTGGACTGAAGCTTTCTTT
TRBV5-1,many,.,TRBJ2-1,CASSLDPPAYEQFF,TGCGCCAGCAGCTTGGACCCCCCTGCCTATGAGCAGTTCTTC
TRBV7-7,.,TRBD1,TRBJ2-2,CASSSKQGATGELFF,TGTGCCAGCAGCTCAAAGCAGGGGGCCACCGGGGAGCTGTTTTTT
TRBV20-1,many,TRBD1,TRBJ2-7,CSARIVGQGLGEQYF,TGCAGTGCTAGAATCGTGGGACAGGGCTTAGGGGAGCAGTACTTC
TRBV6-4,medium-sized,TRBD2,TRBJ2-3,CASSDSGGATDTQYF,TGTGCCAGCAGTGACAGCGGGGGGGCCACAGATACGCAGTATTTT
TRBV5-1,many,.,TRBJ2-5,CASSLQVQETQYF,TGCGCCAGCAGCTTACAGGTCCAAGAGACCCAGTACTTC
TRBV6-5,many,.,TRBJ1-1,CASSYATGEGIEAFF,TGTGCCAGCAGTTACGCGACAGGAGAGGGCATTGAAGCTTTCTTT
TRBV2,many,.,TRBJ2-4,CASSDWAAKNIQYF,TGTGCCAGCAGTGACTGGGCAGCCAAAAACATTCAGTACTTC
TRBV27,few,.,TRBJ1-1,CASSSFQRGVNTEAFF,TGTGCCAGCAGTTCATTTCAAAGGGGAGTGAACACTGAAGCTTTCTTT
TRBV20-1,many,.,TRBJ2-1,CSARSYIPLGGSYNEQFF,TGCAGTGCTCGCTCATATATTCCTTTGGGGGGCTCCTACAATGAGCAGTTCTTC
TRBV20-1,many,TRBD2,TRBJ2-3,CSANLAGGFTDTQYF,TGCAGTGCCAACCTAGCGGGGGGCTTCACAGATACGCAGTATTTT
TRBV20-1,many,TRBD2,TRBJ2-5,CSATNVLAGDTQETQYF,TGCAGTGCTACAAACGTACTAGCGGGGGACACCCAAGAGACCCAGTACTTC
TRBV28,many,TRBD2,TRBJ2-5,CASSPQRLAKETQYF,TGTGCCAGCAGTCCACAACGACTAGCAAAGGAGACCCAGTACTTC
TRBV12-3/TRBV12-4,many,.,TRBJ2-5,CASSFRRGVETQYF,TGTGCCAGCAGTTTCCGCAGGGGGGTTGAGACCCAGTACTTC
TRBV6-5,many,TRBD1,TRBJ1-3,CASSLLQGAGNTIYF,TGTGCCAGCAGCCTCCTACAGGGGGCTGGAAACACCATATATTTT
TRBV18,many,.,TRBJ2-1,CASSRDRANEQFF,TGTGCCAGCAGCCGGGACCGAGCCAATGAGCAGTTCTTC
TRBV21-1,.,.,TRBJ2-5,CASSKEYRGQGSQETQYF,TGTGCCAGCAGCAAAGAGTATAGAGGACAGGGATCCCAAGAGACCCAGTACTTC
TRBV2,few,.,TRBJ2-3,CASSELQLYTDTQYF,TGTGCCAGCAGTGAACTCCAGCTATACACAGATACGCAGTATTTT
TRBV7-3,few,.,TRBJ2-3,CASSLGVGRPTTDTQYF,TGTGCCAGCAGCTTAGGGGTGGGACGCCCTACCACAGATACGCAGTATTTT
TRBV10-3,.,.,TRBJ2-2,CAISEMTTNTGELFF,TGTGCCATCAGTGAGATGACAACGAACACCGGGGAGCTGTTTTTT
TRBV12-3/TRBV12-4,few,TRBD1,TRBJ2-3,CASRSRTGAPTDTQYF,TGTGCCAGCCGTTCTCGGACAGGGGCCCCAACAGATACGCAGTATTTT
TRBV20-1,.,.,TRBJ2-7,CSARGGGFLYEQYF,TGCAGTGCTAGAGGGGGGGGCTTCCTTTACGAGCAGTACTTC
TRBV6-5,many,.,TRBJ1-2,CASSPTASYGYTF,TGTGCCAGCAGTCCCACGGCGTCCTATGGCTACACCTTC
TRBV7-3,many,TRBD2,TRBJ2-2,CASSTGGPSTGELFF,TGTGCCAGCAGCACGGGGGGGCCGAGCACCGGGGAGCTGTTTTTT
TRBV27,.,.,TRBJ1-6,CASSWGGGGNSPLHF,TGTGCCAGCAGTTGGGGGGGAGGTGGTAATTCACCCCTCCACTTT
TRBV20-1,many,TRBD2,TRBJ2-3,CSANGPTSGAYTDTQYF,TGCAGTGCTAATGGCCCTACTAGCGGGGCATACACAGATACGCAGTATTTT
TRBV29-1,many,.,TRBJ1-1,CSASTGNTEAFF,TGCAGCGCCTCGACAGGGAACACTGAAGCTTTCTTT
TRBV20-1,many,TRBD2,TRBJ2-3,CSVARGGWTDTQYF,TGCAGTGTCGCACGGGGGGGTTGGACAGATACGCAGTATTTT
TRBV5-1,many,.,TRBJ2-2,CASSLSPNTGELFF,TGCGCCAGCAGCTTGAGCCCGAACACCGGGGAGCTGTTTTTT